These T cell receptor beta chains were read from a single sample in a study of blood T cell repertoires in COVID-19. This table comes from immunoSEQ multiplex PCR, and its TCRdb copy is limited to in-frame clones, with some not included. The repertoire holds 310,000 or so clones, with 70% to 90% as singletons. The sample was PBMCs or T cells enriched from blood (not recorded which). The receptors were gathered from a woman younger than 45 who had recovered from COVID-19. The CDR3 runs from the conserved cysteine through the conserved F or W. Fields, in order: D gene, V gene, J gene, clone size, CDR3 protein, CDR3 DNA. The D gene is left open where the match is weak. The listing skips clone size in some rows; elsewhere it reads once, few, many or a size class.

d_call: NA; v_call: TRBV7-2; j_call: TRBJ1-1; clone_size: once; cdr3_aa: CASSLVGGARAEAFF; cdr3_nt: TGTGCCAGCAGCTTAGTAGGGGGGGCGAGGGCTGAAGCTTTCTTT
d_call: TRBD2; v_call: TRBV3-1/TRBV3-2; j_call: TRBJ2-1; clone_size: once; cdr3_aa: CASSQRPGTSGGSSYNEQFF; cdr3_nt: TGTGCCAGCAGCCAAAGGCCCGGGACTAGCGGGGGTAGCTCCTACAATGAGCAGTTCTTC
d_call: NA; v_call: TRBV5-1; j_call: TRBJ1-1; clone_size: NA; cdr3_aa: CASSTPEMGTERNTEAFF; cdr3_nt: TGCGCCAGCAGCACACCCGAGATGGGGACTGAAAGGAACACTGAAGCTTTCTTT
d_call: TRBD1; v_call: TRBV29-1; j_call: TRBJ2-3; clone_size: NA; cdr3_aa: CSVVQGFTDTQYF; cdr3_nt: TGCAGCGTTGTACAGGGGTTCACAGATACGCAGTATTTT
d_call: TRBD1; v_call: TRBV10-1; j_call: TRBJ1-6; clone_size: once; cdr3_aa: CASSPDRENSPLHF; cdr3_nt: TGCGCCAGCAGCCCGGACAGGGAGAATTCACCCCTCCACTTT
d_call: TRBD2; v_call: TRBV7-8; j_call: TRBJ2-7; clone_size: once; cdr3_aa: CASRQFSGGRSEQYF; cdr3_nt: TGTGCCAGCAGGCAATTTAGCGGGGGGCGGAGTGAGCAGTACTTC
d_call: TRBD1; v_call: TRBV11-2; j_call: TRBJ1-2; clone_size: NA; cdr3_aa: CASSTRQGLGYTF; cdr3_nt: TGTGCCAGCAGCACCAGACAGGGTTTGGGCTACACCTTC
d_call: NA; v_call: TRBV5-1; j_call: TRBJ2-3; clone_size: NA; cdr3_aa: CASSGGTATDTQYF; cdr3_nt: TGCGCCAGCAGCGGAGGGACAGCCACAGATACGCAGTATTTT
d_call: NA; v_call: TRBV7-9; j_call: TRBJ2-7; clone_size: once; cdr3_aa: CASSSWAQEQYF; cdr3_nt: TGTGCCAGCAGCTCCTGGGCCCAGGAGCAGTACTTC
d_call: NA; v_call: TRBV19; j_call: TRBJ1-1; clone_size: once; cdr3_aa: CASSKGALLEAFF; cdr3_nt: TGTGCCAGTAGTAAAGGGGCACTCCTCGAAGCTTTCTTT
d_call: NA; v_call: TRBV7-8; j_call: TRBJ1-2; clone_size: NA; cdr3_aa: CASSPLVTPPYGYTF; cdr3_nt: TGTGCCAGCAGCCCGCTAGTGACCCCCCCCTATGGCTACACCTTC
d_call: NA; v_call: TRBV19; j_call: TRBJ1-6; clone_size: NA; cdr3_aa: CASSDGGADYSPLHF; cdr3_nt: TGTGCCAGTTCTGACGGCGGGGCAGATTATTCACCCCTCCACTTT
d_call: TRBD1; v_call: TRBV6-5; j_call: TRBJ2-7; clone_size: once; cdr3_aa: CASSYIRGTGGYEQYF; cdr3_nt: TGTGCCAGCAGTTACATTAGGGGGACAGGGGGATACGAGCAGTACTTC
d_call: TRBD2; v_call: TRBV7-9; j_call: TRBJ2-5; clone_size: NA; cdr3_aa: CASSLALGLAGGQETQYF; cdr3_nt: TGTGCCAGCAGCTTAGCGCTCGGACTAGCGGGGGGGCAAGAGACCCAGTACTTC
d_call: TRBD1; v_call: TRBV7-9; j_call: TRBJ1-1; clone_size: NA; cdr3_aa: CASSLVWGQENTEAFF; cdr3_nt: TGTGCCAGCAGCTTAGTCTGGGGACAGGAGAACACTGAAGCTTTCTTT
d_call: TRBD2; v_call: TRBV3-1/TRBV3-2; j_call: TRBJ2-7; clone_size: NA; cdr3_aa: CASSYPGLAGEQYF; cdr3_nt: TGTGCCAGCAGCTATCCGGGACTAGCGGGCGAGCAGTACTTC
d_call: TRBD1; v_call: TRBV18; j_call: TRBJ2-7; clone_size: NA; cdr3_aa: CASSPRTGLHEQYF; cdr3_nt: TGTGCCAGCTCACCTAGGACAGGACTCCACGAGCAGTACTTC
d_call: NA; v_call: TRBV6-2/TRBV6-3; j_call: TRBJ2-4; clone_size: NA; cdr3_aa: CASSPGQQQAKNIQYF; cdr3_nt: TGTGCCAGCAGTCCGGGACAACAACAGGCCAAAAACATTCAGTACTTC
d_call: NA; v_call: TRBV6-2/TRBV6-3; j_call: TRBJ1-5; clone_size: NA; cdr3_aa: CASSYSGPGGQPQHF; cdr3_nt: TGTGCCAGCAGTTACTCGGGCCCGGGCGGGCAGCCCCAGCATTTT
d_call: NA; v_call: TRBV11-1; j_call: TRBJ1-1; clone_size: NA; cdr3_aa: CASTFGDTEAFF; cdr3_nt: TGTGCCAGCACCTTCGGGGACACTGAAGCTTTCTTT
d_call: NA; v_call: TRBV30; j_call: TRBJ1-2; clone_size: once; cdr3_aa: CAWSPAENYGYTF; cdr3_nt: TGTGCCTGGAGTCCTGCCGAGAACTATGGCTACACCTTC